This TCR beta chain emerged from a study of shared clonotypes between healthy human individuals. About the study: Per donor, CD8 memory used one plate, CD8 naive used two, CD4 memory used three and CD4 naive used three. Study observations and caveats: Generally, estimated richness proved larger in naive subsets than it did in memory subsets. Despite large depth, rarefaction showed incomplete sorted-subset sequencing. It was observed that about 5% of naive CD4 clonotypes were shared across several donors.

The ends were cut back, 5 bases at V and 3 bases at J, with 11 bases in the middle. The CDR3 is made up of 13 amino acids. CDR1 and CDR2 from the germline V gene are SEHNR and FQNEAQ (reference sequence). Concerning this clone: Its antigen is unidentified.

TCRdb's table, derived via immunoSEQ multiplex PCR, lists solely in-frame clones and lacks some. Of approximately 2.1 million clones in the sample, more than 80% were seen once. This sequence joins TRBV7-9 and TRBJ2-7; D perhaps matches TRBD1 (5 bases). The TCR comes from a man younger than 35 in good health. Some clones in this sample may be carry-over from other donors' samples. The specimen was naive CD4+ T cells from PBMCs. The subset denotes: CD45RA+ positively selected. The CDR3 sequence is CASSKDTIYEQYF. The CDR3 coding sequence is TGTGCCAGCAGCAAGGACACCATCTACGAGCAGTACTTC.